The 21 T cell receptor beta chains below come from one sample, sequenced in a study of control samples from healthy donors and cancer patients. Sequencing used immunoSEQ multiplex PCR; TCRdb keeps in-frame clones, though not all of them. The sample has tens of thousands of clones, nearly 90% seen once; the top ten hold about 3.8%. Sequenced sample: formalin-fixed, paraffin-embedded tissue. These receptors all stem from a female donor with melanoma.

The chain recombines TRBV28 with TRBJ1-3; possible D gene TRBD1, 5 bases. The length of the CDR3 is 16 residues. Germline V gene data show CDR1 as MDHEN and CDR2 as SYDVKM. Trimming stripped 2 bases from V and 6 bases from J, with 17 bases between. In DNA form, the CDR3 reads TGTGCCAGCAGTTTAGGGGGACGTAAACCTGAAAACACCATATATTTT. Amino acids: CASSLGGRKPENTIYF.

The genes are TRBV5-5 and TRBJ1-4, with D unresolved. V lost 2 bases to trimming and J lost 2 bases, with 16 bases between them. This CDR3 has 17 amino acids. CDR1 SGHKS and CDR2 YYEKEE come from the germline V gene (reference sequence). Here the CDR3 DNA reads TGTGCCAGCAGCTTACGCCCAGTGAGATGGACTAATGAAAAACTGTTTTTT. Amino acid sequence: CASSLRPVRWTNEKLFF.

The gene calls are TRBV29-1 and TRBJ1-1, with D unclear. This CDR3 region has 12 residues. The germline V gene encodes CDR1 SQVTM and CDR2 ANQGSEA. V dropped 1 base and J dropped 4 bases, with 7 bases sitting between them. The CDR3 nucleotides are TGCAGCGTTGAAGGGTGGGGCACTGAAGCTTTCTTT. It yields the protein CSVEGWGTEAFF.

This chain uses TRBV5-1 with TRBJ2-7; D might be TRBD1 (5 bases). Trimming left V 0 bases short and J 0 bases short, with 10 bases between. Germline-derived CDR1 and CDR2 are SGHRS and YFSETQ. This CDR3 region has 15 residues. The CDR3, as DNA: TGCGCCAGCAGCTTGGTTATAGGGGACTCCTACGAGCAGTACTTC. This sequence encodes CASSLVIGDSYEQYF.

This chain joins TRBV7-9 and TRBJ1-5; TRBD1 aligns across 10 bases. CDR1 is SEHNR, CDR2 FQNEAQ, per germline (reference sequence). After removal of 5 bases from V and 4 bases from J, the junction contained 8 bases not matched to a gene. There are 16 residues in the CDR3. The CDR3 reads CASSGSGTGVNQPQHF. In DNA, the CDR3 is TGTGCCAGCAGCGGATCAGGGACAGGGGTTAATCAGCCCCAGCATTTT.

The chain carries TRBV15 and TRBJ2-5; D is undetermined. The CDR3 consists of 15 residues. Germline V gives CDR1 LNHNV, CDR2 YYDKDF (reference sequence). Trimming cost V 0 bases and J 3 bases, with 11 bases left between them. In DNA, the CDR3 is TGTGCCACCAGCAGAGATCAGTGGGTGAAAGAGACCCAGTACTTC. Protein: CATSRDQWVKETQYF.

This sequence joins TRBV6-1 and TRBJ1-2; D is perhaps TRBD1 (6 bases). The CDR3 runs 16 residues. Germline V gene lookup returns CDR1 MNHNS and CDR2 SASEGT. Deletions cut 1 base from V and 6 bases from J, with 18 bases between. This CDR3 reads CASSEGVVGGGHGYTF. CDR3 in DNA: TGTGCCAGCAGTGAAGGAGTAGTAGGGGGGGGTCATGGCTACACCTTC.

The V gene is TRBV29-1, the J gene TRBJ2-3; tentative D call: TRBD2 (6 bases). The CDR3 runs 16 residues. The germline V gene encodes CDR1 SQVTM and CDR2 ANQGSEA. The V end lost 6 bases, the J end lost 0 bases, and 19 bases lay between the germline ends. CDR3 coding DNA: TGCAGCGTGGACTTCGGCCTAGCGTTGAGCACAGATACGCAGTATTTT. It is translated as CSVDFGLALSTDTQYF.

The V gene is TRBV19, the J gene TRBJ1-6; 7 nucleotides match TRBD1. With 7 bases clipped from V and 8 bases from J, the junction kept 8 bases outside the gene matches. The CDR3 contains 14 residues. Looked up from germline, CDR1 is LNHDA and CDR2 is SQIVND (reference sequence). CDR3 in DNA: TGTGCCAGTAAGATAGGGGGCTTTGATTCACCCCTCCACTTT. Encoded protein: CASKIGGFDSPLHF.

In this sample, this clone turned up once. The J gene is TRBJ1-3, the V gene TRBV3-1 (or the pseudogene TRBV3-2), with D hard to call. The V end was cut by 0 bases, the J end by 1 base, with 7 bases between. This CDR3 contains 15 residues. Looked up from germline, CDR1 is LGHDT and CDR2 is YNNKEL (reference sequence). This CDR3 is CASSQESLSGNTIYF. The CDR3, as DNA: TGTGCCAGCAGCCAAGAAAGTTTATCTGGAAACACCATATATTTT.

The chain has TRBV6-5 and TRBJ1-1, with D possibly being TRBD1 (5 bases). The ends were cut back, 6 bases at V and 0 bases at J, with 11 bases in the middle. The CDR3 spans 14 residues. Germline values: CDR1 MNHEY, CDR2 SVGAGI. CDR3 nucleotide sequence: TGTGCCAGCAGCTTCGACAGAGTGAACACTGAAGCTTTCTTT. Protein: CASSFDRVNTEAFF.

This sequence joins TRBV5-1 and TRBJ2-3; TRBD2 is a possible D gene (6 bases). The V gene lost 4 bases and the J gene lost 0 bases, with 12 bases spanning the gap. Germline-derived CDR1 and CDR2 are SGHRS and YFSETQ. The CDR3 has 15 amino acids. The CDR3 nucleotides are TGCGCCAGCAGCCTAGGGACTGTTAGCACAGATACGCAGTATTTT. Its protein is CASSLGTVSTDTQYF.

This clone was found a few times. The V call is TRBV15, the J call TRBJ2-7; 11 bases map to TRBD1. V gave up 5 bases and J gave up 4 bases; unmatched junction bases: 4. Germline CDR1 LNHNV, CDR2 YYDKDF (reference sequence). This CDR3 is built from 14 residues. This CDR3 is CATSARDRGYEQYF. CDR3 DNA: TGTGCCACCAGCGCACGGGACAGGGGGTACGAGCAGTACTTC.

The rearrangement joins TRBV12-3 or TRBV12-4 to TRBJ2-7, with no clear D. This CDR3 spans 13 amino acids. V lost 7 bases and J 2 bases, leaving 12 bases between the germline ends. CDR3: CASKSTPAYEQYF. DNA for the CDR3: TGTGCCAGCAAGTCAACTCCCGCCTACGAGCAGTACTTC.

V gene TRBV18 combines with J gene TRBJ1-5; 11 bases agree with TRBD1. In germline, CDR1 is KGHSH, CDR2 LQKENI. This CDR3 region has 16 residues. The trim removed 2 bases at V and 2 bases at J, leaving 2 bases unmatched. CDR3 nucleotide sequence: TGTGCCAGCTCACCAGGGGGACAGGGGGGCAATCAGCCCCAGCATTTT. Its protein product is CASSPGGQGGNQPQHF.

As DNA, the CDR3 is TGTGCCACCAGCAGCCTTTCGGGCCCCCTCGCAACTAATGAAAAACTGTTTTTT. It encodes CATSSLSGPLATNEKLFF. V is TRBV15 and J is TRBJ1-4, with D uncertain. This CDR3 spans 18 amino acids. Germline CDR1 and CDR2: LNHNV and YYDKDF (reference sequence). Trimming shortened V by 3 bases and J by 0 bases, and 17 bases separated the two germline ends.

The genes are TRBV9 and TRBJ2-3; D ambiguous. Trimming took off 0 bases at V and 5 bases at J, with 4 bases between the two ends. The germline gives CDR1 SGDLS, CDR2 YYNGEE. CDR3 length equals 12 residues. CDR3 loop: CASSVDGDTQYF. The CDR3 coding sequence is TGTGCCAGCAGCGTAGACGGAGATACGCAGTATTTT.

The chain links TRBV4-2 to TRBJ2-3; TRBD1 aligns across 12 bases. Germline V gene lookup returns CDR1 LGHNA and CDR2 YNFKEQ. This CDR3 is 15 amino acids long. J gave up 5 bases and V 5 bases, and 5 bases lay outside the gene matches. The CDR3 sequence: CASSGTGGEQDTQYF. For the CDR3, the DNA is TGTGCCAGCAGCGGGACAGGGGGCGAACAAGATACGCAGTATTTT.

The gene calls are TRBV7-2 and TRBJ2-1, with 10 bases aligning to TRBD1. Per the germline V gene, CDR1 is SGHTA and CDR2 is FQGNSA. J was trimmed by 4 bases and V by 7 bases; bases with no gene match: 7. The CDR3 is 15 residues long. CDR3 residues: CASTRDRGNYNEQFF. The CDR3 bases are TGTGCCAGCACCCGGGACAGGGGAAATTACAATGAGCAGTTCTTC.

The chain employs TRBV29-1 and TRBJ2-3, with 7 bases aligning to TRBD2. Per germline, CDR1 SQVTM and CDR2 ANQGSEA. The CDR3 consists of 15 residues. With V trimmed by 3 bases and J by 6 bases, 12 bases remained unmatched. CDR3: CSVEGAGSSLDTQYF. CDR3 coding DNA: TGCAGCGTTGAGGGAGCGGGATCATCGTTGGATACGCAGTATTTT.

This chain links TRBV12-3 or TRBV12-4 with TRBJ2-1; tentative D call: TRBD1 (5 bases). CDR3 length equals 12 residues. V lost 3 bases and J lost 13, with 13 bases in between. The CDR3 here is CASSFPGSSQFF. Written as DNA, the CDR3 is TGTGCCAGCAGTTTCCCAGGGTCGAGTCAGTTCTTC.